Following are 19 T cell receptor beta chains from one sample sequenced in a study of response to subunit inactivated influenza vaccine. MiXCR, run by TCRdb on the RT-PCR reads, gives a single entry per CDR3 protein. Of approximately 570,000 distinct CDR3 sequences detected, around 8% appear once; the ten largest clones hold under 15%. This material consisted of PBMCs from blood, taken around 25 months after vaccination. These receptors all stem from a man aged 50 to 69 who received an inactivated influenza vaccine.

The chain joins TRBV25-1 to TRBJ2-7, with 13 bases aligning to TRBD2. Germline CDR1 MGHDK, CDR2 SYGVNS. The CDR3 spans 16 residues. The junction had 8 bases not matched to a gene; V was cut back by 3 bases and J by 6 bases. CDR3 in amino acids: CASSESTSGRASEQYF. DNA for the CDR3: TGTGCCAGCAGTGAGTCTACTAGCGGGAGGGCCTCCGAGCAGTACTTC.

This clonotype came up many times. The CDR3 sequence: CASSQESAGQVGETQYF. The CDR3 nucleotides are TGTGCCAGCAGCCAAGAAAGCGCCGGACAGGTCGGGGAGACCCAGTACTTC. This chain connects TRBV4-2 to TRBJ2-5; 7 bases agree with TRBD1. Germline V lookup: CDR1 LGHNA, CDR2 YNFKEQ. V shed 0 bases, J shed 5 bases, and the junction held 12 bases outside the gene matches. This CDR3 contains 17 residues.

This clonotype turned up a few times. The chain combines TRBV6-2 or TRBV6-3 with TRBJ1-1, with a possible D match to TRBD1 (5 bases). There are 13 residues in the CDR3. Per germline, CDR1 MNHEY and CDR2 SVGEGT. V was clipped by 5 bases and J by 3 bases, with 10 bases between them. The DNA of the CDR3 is TGTGCCAGCAGTACGGGACTGTACACTGAAGCTTTCTTT. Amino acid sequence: CASSTGLYTEAFF.

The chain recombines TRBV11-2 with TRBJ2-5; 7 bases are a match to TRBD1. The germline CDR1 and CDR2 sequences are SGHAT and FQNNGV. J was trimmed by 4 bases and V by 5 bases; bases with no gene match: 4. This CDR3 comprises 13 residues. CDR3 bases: TGTGCCAGCAGCAGACAGGGTCTAGAGACCCAGTACTTC. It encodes CASSRQGLETQYF. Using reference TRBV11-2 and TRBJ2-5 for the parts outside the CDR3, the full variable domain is EAGVAQSPRYKIIEKRQSVAFWCNPISGHATLYWYQQILGQGPKLLIQFQNNGVVDDSQLPKDRFSAERLKGVDSTLKIQPAKLEDSAVYLCASSRQGLETQYFGPGTRLLVL.

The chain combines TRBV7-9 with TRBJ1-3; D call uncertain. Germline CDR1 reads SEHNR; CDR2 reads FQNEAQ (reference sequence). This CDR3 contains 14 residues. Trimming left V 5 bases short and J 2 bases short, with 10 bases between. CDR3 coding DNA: TGTGCCAGCAGCGCGAATTCGGCTGGAAACACCATATATTTT. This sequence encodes CASSANSAGNTIYF.

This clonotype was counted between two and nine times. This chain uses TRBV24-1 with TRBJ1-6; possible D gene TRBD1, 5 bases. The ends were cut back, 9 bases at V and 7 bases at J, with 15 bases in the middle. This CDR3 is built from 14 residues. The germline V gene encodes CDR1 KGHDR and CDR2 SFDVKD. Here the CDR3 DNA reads TGTGCCACCTCGACCGGGACCCTAAATTCACCCCTCCACTTT. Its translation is CATSTGTLNSPLHF.

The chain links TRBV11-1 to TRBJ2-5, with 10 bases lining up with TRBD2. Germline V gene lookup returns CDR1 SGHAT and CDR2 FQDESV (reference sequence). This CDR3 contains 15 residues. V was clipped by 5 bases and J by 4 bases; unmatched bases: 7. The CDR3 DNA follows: TGTGCCAGCAGCCCAGCGGGAGGGCCCCCAGAGACCCAGTACTTC. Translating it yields CASSPAGGPPETQYF.

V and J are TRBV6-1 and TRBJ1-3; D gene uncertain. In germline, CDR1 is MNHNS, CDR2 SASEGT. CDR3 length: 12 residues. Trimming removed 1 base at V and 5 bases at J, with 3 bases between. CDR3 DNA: TGTGCCAGCAGTGAAGGGCGAAACACCATATATTTT. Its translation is CASSEGRNTIYF.

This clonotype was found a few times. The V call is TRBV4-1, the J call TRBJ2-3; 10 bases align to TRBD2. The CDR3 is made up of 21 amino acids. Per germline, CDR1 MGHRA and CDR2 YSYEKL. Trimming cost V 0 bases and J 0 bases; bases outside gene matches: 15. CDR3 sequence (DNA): TGCGCCAGCAGCCAAGATTTGGTAATAGCGGGGGGTAGGTCAAGCACAGATACGCAGTATTTT. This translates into CASSQDLVIAGGRSSTDTQYF.

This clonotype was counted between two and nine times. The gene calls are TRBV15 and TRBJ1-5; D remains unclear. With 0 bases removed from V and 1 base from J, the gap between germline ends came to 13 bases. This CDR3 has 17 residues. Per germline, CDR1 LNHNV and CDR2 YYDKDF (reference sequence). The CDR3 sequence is CATSRDRASISNQPQHF. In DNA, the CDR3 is TGTGCCACCAGCAGAGATAGAGCTTCAATCAGCAATCAGCCCCAGCATTTT.

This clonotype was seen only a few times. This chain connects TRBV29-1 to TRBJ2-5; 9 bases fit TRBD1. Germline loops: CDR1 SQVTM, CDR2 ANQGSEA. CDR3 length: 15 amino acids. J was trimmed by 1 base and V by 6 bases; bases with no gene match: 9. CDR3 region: CSVAPGTGFQETQYF. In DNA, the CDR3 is TGCAGCGTGGCCCCCGGGACAGGGTTCCAAGAGACCCAGTACTTC.

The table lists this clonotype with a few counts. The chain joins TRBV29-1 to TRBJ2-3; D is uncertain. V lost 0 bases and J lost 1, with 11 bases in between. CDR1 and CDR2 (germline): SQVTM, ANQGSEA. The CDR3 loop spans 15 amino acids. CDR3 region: CSVEDKRLGTDTQYF. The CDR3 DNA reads TGCAGCGTTGAAGATAAGCGCCTGGGCACAGATACGCAGTATTTT.

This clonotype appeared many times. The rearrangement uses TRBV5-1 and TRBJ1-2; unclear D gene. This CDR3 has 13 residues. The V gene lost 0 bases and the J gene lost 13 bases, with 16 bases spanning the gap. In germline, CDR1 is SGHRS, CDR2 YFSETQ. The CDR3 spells CASSLGQTKGCTF. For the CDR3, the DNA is TGCGCCAGCAGCTTGGGGCAGACCAAGGGTTGCACCTTC.

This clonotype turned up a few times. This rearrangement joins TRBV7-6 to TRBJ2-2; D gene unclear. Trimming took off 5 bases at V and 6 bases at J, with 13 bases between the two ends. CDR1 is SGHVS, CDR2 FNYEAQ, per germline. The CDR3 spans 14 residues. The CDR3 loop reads CASSPAKLSGELFF. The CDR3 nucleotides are TGTGCCAGCAGCCCGGCCAAACTTTCCGGGGAGCTGTTTTTT.

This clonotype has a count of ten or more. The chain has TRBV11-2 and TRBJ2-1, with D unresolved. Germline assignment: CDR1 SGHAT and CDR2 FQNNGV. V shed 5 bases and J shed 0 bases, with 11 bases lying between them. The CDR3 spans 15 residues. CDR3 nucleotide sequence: TGTGCCAGCAGCCCTATCGGAAGCTCCTACAATGAGCAGTTCTTC. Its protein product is CASSPIGSSYNEQFF.

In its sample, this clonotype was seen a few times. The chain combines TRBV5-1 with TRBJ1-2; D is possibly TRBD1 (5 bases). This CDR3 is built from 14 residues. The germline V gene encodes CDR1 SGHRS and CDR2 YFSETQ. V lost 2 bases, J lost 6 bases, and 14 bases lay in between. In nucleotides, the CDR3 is TGCGCCAGCAGCTTAGGTCGAGGGGTCAATGGCTACACCTTC. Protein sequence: CASSLGRGVNGYTF.

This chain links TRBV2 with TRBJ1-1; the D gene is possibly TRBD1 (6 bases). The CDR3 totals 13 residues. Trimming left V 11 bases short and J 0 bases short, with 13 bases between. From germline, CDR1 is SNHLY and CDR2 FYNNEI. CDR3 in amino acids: CAGKGDMNTEAFF. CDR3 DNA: TGTGCCGGCAAGGGGGATATGAACACTGAAGCTTTCTTT.

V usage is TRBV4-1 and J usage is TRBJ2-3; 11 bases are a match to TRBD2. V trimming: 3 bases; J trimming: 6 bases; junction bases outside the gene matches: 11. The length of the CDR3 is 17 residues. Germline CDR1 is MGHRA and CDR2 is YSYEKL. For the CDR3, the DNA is TGCGCCAGCAGCCACGGACGACTAGCGGGGAGGGAGGATACGCAGTATTTT. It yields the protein CASSHGRLAGREDTQYF.

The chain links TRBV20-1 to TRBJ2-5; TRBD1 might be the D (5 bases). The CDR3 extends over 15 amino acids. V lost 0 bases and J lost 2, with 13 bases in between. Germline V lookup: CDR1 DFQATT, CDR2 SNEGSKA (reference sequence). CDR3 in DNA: TGCAGTGCTAGAGATTTAGTAGGGGTACAAGAGACCCAGTACTTC. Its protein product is CSARDLVGVQETQYF.